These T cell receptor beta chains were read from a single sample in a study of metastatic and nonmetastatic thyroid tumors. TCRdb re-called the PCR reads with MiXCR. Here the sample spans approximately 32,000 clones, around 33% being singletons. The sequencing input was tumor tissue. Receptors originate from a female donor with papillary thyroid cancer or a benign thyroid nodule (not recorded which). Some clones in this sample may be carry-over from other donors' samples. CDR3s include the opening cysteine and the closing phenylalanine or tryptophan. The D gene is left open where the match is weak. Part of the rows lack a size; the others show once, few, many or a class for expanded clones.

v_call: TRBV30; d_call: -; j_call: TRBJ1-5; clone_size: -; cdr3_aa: CAWSGSHQPQHF; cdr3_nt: TGTGCCTGGAGTGGATCCCATCAGCCCCAGCATTTT
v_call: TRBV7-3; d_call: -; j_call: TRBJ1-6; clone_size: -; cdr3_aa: CASSLNRGKNSPLHF; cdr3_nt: TGTGCCAGCAGCTTAAATCGGGGTAAAAATTCACCCCTCCACTTT
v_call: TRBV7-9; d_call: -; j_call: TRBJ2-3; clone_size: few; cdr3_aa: CASSFDTDTQYF; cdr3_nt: TGTGCCAGCAGCTTCGACACGGATACGCAGTATTTT
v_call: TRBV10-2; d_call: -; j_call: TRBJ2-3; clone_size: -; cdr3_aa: CASSEPERGGTDTQYF; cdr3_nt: TGCGCCAGCAGTGAGCCCGAAAGGGGGGGCACAGATACGCAGTATTTT
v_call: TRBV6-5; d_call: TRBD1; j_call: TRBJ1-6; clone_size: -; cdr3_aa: CASNPPGTGDAFNSPLHF; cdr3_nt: TGTGCCAGCAACCCCCCCGGGACAGGGGACGCCTTTAATTCACCCCTCCACTTT
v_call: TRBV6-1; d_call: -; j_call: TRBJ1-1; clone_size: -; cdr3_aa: CASFVGMNTEAFF; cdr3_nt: TGTGCCAGCTTCGTAGGGATGAACACTGAAGCTTTCTTT
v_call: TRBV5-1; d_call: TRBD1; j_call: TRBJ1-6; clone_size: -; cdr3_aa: CASSNRDRDF; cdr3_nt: TGCGCCAGCAGCAACCGGGACAGGGACTTT
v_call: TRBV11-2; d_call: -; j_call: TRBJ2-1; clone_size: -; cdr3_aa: CASSYGTLNEQFF; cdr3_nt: TGTGCCAGCAGCTATGGGACTTTAAATGAGCAGTTCTTC
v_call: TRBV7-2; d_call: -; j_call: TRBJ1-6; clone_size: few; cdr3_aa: CASSLEAVPLHF; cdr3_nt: TGTGCCAGCAGCTTAGAGGCCGTGCCCCTCCACTTT
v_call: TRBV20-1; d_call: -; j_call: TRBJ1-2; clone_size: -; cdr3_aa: CSARLRFGYTF; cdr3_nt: TGCAGTGCTAGACTTAGGTTTGGCTACACCTTC
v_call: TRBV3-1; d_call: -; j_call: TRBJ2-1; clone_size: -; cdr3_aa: CASSQGSGDEQFF; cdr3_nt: TGTGCCAGCAGCCAAGGCAGCGGCGATGAGCAGTTCTTC
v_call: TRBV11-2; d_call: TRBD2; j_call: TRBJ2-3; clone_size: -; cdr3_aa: CASSSPPGGMTDTQYF; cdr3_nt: TGTGCCAGCAGCTCCCCCCCCGGGGGGATGACAGATACGCAGTATTTT
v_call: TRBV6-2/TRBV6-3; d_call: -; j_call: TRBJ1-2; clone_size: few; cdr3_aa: CASSRSTYNGYTF; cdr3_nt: TGTGCCAGCAGTAGGAGTACTTACAATGGCTACACCTTC
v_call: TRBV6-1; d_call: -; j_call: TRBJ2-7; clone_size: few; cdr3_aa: CASNHEASTYYEQYF; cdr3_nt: TGTGCCAGCAATCATGAGGCTAGTACGTATTACGAGCAGTACTTC
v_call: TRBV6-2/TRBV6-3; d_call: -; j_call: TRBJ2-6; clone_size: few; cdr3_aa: CASSYVGGGANVLTF; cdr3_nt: TGTGCCAGCAGTTATGTCGGGGGCGGGGCCAACGTCCTGACTTTC
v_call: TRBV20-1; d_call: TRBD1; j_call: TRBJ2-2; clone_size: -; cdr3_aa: CSASAQGAGTGELFF; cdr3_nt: TGCAGTGCTAGTGCACAGGGGGCAGGCACCGGGGAGCTGTTTTTT
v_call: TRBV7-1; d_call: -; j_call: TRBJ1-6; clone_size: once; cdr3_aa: CASSALLRSGNSSYNSPLHF; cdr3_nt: TGTGCCAGCAGCGCCCTCCTGAGGTCAGGTAATAGCTCCTATAATTCACCCCTCCACTTT
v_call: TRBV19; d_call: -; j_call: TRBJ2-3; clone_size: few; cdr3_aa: CASSIQGKLSDTQYF; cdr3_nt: TGTGCCAGTAGTATTCAGGGGAAGCTGTCAGATACGCAGTATTTT
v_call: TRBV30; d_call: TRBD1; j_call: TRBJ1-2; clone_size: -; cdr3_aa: CAWSVGQGNYGYTF; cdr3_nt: TGTGCCTGGAGTGTGGGACAGGGGAACTATGGCTACACCTTC
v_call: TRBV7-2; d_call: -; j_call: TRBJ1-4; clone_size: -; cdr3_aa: CASSFGGGNEKLFF; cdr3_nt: TGTGCCAGCAGCTTTGGAGGGGGTAATGAAAAACTGTTTTTT
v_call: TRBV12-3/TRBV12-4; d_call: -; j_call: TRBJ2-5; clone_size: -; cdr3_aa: CASSFGTEGSQYF; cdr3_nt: TGTGCCAGCAGTTTTGGGACTGAAGGGTCCCAGTACTTC
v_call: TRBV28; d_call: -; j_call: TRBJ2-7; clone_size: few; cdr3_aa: CASSTPSEQYF; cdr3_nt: TGTGCCAGCAGTACCCCTTCCGAGCAGTACTTC
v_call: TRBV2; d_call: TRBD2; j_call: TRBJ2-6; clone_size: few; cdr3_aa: CASSEGGVGANVLTF; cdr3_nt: TGTGCCAGCAGTGAGGGAGGGGTAGGGGCCAACGTCCTGACTTTC
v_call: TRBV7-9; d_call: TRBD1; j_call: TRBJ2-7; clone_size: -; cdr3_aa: CASSPKGAPPYEQYF; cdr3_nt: TGTGCCAGCAGCCCAAAGGGGGCACCCCCCTACGAGCAGTACTTC
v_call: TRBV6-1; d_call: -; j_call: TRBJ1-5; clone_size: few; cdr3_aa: CASDLNSNQPQHF; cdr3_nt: TGTGCCAGCGATTTAAATAGCAATCAGCCCCAGCATTTT
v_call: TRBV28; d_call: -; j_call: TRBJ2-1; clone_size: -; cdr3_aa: CASRNPREWFF; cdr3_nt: TGTGCCAGCAGAAATCCTAGAGAGTGGTTCTTC
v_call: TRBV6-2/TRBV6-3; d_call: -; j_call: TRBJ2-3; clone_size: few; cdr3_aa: CASSYVGTQYF; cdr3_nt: TGTGCCAGCAGTTATGTGGGTACGCAGTATTTT
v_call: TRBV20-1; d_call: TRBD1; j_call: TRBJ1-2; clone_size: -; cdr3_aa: CSARGTQGARGGYTF; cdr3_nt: TGCAGTGCTAGAGGTACGCAGGGGGCGCGTGGTGGCTACACCTTC
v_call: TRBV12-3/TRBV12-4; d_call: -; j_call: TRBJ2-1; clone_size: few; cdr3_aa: CASSLLGTKNNEQFF; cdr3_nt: TGTGCCAGCAGTTTGCTAGGGACGAAAAACAATGAGCAGTTCTTC